This is a list of T cell receptor beta chains from one sample in a study of response to subunit inactivated influenza vaccine. TCRdb redid the calling of the RT-PCR reads with MiXCR, one entry per CDR3 protein. Among hundreds of thousands of distinct CDR3 sequences, about a fifth were seen once, and the ten largest hold about a tenth. The source was PBMCs from blood, collected 4 to 6 days after vaccination. These receptor sequences come from a man over 45 who received an inactivated influenza vaccine. CDR3s include the opening cysteine and the closing phenylalanine or tryptophan. Each record gives: D gene, J gene, clone size, V gene, CDR3 DNA, CDR3 protein. The D gene is left open where the match is weak. Where a row states a size, it is once, few, many or the class of an expanded clone; other rows omit it.

. | TRBJ2-4 | . | TRBV5-3 | TGTGCCAGAAGCTTGAGAGGCCCCCCTGAAAACATTCAGTACTTC | CARSLRGPPENIQYF
. | TRBJ2-3 | many | TRBV7-2 | TGTGCCAGCAGTTGGAGCACAGATACGCAGTATTTT | CASSWSTDTQYF
. | TRBJ2-1 | . | TRBV9 | TGTGCCAGCAGCTCCTCGAGCGGGTTCTACAATGAGCAGTTCTTC | CASSSSSGFYNEQFF
. | TRBJ1-4 | few | TRBV20-1 | TGCAGTGCTAGCAATAGCTTAAATGAAAAACTGTTTTTT | CSASNSLNEKLFF
. | TRBJ1-6 | . | TRBV5-1 | TGCGCCAGCAGCTTGGTGGGGGATAATTCACCCCTCCACTTT | CASSLVGDNSPLHF
. | TRBJ2-1 | few | TRBV6-5 | TGTGCCAGCAGTTACTCGCGCGCTGGTGATGAGCAGTTCTTC | CASSYSRAGDEQFF
. | TRBJ1-5 | . | TRBV15 | TGTGCCACCCACAGGGATTTTGGGCAGCCCCAGCATTTT | CATHRDFGQPQHF
. | TRBJ1-2 | many | TRBV10-3 | TGTGCCATCAGCCCGACAGGTTCCTATGGCTACACCTTC | CAISPTGSYGYTF
. | TRBJ2-2 | few | TRBV2 | TGTGCCAGCAGACCGAAAGGCCCCCGGGGGGCAGGCGGGGAGCTGTTTTTT | CASRPKGPRGAGGELFF
TRBD1 | TRBJ1-4 | many | TRBV12-3/TRBV12-4 | TGTGCCAGCAGTGACAGGGGGGAACTGTTTTTT | CASSDRGELFF
TRBD1 | TRBJ2-5 | few | TRBV3-1 | TGTGCCAGCAGGCCACAGGGGGCGGAAAAAGAGACCCAGTACTTC | CASRPQGAEKETQYF
. | TRBJ1-1 | many | TRBV12-3/TRBV12-4 | TGTGCCAGCAGTTCCATCTATGGGACTGAAGCTTTCTTT | CASSSIYGTEAFF
TRBD2 | TRBJ2-3 | few | TRBV29-1 | TGCAGTGGGCTCTCAGGGAGCGGGGGCACAGATACGCAGTATTTT | CSGLSGSGGTDTQYF
. | TRBJ2-2 | few | TRBV6-2/TRBV6-3 | TGTGCCAGCAGTTATGGCCCCTCGACCGGCCTGTTTTTT | CASSYGPSTGLFF
. | TRBJ2-7 | few | TRBV9 | TGTGCCAGCAGCCCCCGACAGGAATTCTACGAGCAGTACTTC | CASSPRQEFYEQYF
. | TRBJ1-1 | few | TRBV2 | TGTGCCAGCAGTGATCCAGGGTCGGCCACTGAAGCTTTCTTT | CASSDPGSATEAFF
TRBD1 | TRBJ1-1 | . | TRBV5-1 | TGCGCCAGCAGCTTGGAAGCAGGGGGGAACACTGAAGCTTTCTTT | CASSLEAGGNTEAFF
TRBD1 | TRBJ2-4 | few | TRBV10-3 | TGTGCCATCAGTGAGATGGCAGGGGGAACCAAAAACATTCAGTACTTC | CAISEMAGGTKNIQYF
TRBD1 | TRBJ1-2 | few | TRBV20-1 | TGCAGTGCCATACCTCAGGGGGGTAGTGGCTACACCTTC | CSAIPQGGSGYTF
TRBD2 | TRBJ2-4 | . | TRBV6-1 | TGTGCCAGCAAAGGGTCTAGCGGGCCACGTGGGGAAAACATTCAGTACTTC | CASKGSSGPRGENIQYF
TRBD2 | TRBJ2-3 | . | TRBV4-1 | TGCGCCAGCAGCCAAGGGGGTCTGGGGGGGAACACAGATACGCAGTATTTT | CASSQGGLGGNTDTQYF
TRBD1 | TRBJ1-1 | once | TRBV9 | TGTGCCAGCAGCATTTCCGGGACAGGGAACACTGAAGCTTTCTTT | CASSISGTGNTEAFF
. | TRBJ1-1 | . | TRBV6-1 | TGTGCCAGCGCTCAGTTGGGTAACACTGAAGCTTTCTTT | CASAQLGNTEAFF
. | TRBJ2-7 | few | TRBV12-3/TRBV12-4 | TGTGCCAGCAGTCCCGACACTTGGAGCTCCTACGAGCAGTACTTC | CASSPDTWSSYEQYF
. | TRBJ2-4 | few | TRBV3-1 | TGTGCCAGCAGCCAAAGCGGAAACATTCAGTACTTC | CASSQSGNIQYF
. | TRBJ2-7 | . | TRBV7-9 | TGTGCCAGCAGCTTTTACGGGGTCTACGAGCAGTACTTC | CASSFYGVYEQYF
TRBD1 | TRBJ2-5 | . | TRBV10-3 | TGTGCCATCAGTCCAGTGACAGGGGGCTTAGAGACCCAGTACTTC | CAISPVTGGLETQYF
TRBD1 | TRBJ2-7 | many | TRBV7-6 | TGTGCCAGCAGCTTAGAGTCGGGACAGGGGGGCAACAACGAGCAGTACTTC | CASSLESGQGGNNEQYF
TRBD1 | TRBJ1-2 | few | TRBV6-5 | TGTGCCAGCAGTTATGGGCTGACAGGGGGTGGCTACACCTTC | CASSYGLTGGGYTF
. | TRBJ2-7 | . | TRBV5-1 | TGCGCCAGCAGCGAGGGTAGCTGGGTGGGTGAGCAGTACTTC | CASSEGSWVGEQYF
TRBD2 | TRBJ2-1 | many | TRBV7-2 | TGTGCCAGCACCGGGGGACTAGCGCCAACTTTCGGCAATGAGCAGTTCTTC | CASTGGLAPTFGNEQFF
. | TRBJ2-7 | many | TRBV12-3/TRBV12-4 | TGTGCCAGCAGTTTCGCTGGCTCCTACGAGCAGTACTTC | CASSFAGSYEQYF
TRBD1 | TRBJ2-3 | . | TRBV20-1 | TGCAGTGCTCTCAGGACAGGGAGCACAGATACGCAGTATTTT | CSALRTGSTDTQYF
. | TRBJ2-7 | . | TRBV25-1 | TGTGCCAGCAGACAGGCGGGCAGCAAGACCTACGAGCAGTACTTC | CASRQAGSKTYEQYF
. | TRBJ2-6 | . | TRBV20-1 | TGCAGTGCATTCCACTCCGGGAGCGGGGCCAACGTCCTGACTTTC | CSAFHSGSGANVLTF
. | TRBJ2-1 | few | TRBV9 | TGTGCCAGCAGCGTGACAGAATACTCCTACAATGAGCAGTTCTTC | CASSVTEYSYNEQFF
. | TRBJ1-5 | . | TRBV15 | TGTGCCACCAGCAGAGACAGGGTGGGTCAGCCCCAGCATTTT | CATSRDRVGQPQHF
. | TRBJ1-5 | many | TRBV11-2 | TGTGCCAGCAGCTCCCATCAGCCCCAGCATTTT | CASSSHQPQHF
. | TRBJ1-3 | . | TRBV5-1 | TGCGCCAGCAGCTTGGATTCGGACTCTGGAAACACCATATATTTT | CASSLDSDSGNTIYF
. | TRBJ2-7 | few | TRBV25-1 | TGTGCCAGCAGTGGGGGGTCAGGGCTTTACGAGCAGTACTTC | CASSGGSGLYEQYF
. | TRBJ1-5 | few | TRBV18 | TGTGCCAGCTCACCACAGGAAGGGAGCAATCAGCCCCAGCATTTT | CASSPQEGSNQPQHF
. | TRBJ1-3 | few | TRBV7-9 | TGTGCCAGCAGCGATCGACTCAGGAGCGGCTCTGGAAACACCATATATTTT | CASSDRLRSGSGNTIYF
TRBD1 | TRBJ1-5 | many | TRBV12-3/TRBV12-4 | TGTGCCAGCAGTCCCGGGACAGGGCGTTCCCCTCAGCCCCAGCATTTT | CASSPGTGRSPQPQHF
TRBD1 | TRBJ1-2 | . | TRBV3-1 | TGTGCCAGCAGTGAAACAGGGGCCGACTACACCTTC | CASSETGADYTF
. | TRBJ2-6 | . | TRBV6-5 | TGTGCCAGCAGTTTCTTAACAGGGTCTCCCGGGGCCAACGTCCTGACTTTC | CASSFLTGSPGANVLTF
TRBD1 | TRBJ1-5 | many | TRBV6-5 | TGTGCCAGCAGTTACTCGGACAGGAACTTATATAGCAATCAGCCCCAGCATTTT | CASSYSDRNLYSNQPQHF
. | TRBJ1-2 | . | TRBV29-1 | TGCAGCGTTGGGATAACAACCGGGGGCTACACCTTC | CSVGITTGGYTF
. | TRBJ2-3 | few | TRBV5-4 | TGTGCCAGCAGCTTGCAAATCGGGGGCACAGATACGCAGTATTTT | CASSLQIGGTDTQYF
TRBD2 | TRBJ2-7 | . | TRBV11-2 | TGTGCCAGCAGCTTAGGGGGACTAGCGGGCACCTACGAGCAGTACTTC | CASSLGGLAGTYEQYF